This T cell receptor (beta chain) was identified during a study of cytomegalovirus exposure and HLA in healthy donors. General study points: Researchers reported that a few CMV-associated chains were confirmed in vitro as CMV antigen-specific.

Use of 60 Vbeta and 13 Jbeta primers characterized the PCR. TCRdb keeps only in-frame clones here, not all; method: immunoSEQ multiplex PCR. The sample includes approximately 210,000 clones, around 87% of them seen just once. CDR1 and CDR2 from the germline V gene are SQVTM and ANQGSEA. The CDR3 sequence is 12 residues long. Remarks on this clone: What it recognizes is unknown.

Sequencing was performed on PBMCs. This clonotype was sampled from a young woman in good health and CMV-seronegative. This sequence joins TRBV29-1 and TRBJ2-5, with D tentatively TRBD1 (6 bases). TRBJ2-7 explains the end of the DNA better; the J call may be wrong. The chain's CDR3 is CSVEGDIYEQYF. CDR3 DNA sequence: TGCAGCGTTGAAGGGGACATCTACGAGCAGTACTTC.